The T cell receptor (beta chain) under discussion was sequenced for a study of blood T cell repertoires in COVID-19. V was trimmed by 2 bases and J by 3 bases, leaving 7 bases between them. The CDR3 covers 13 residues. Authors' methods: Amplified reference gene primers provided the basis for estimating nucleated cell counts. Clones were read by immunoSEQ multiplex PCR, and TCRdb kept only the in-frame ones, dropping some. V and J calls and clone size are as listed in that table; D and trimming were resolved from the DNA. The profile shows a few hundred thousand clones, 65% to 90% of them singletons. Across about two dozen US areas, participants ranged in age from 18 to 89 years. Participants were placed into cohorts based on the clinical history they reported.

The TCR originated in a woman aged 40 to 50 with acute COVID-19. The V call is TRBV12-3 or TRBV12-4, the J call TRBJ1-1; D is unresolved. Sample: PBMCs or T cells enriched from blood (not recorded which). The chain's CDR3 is CASSLNQYTEAFF. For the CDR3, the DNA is TGTGCCAGCAGTTTAAATCAATACACTGAAGCTTTCTTT.